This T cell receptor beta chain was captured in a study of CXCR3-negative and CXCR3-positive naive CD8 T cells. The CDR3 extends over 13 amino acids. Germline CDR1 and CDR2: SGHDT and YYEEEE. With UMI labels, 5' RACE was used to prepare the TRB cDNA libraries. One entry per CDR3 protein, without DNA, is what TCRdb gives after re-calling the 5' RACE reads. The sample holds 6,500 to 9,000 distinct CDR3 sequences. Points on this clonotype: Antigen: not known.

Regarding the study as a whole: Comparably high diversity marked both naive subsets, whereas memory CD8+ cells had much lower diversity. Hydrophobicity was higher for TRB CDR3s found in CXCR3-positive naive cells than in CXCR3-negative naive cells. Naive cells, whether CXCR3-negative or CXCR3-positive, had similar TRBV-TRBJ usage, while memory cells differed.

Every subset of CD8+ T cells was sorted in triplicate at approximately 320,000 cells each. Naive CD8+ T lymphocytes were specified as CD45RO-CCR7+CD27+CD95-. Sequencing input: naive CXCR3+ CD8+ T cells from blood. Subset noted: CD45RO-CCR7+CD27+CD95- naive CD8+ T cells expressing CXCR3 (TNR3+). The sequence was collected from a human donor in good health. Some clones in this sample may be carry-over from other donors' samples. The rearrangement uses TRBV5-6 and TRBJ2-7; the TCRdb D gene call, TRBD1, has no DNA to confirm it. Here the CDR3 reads CASSAGTVHEQYF.